This T cell receptor beta chain was observed in a study of blood T cell repertoires in COVID-19. This clone has just a few counts. Methods used by the authors: It was from reference gene primer amplification that nucleated cell counts were estimated. Profiled with immunoSEQ multiplex PCR; TCRdb holds only in-frame clones, not every one. The D gene and trimming were derived from the DNA, and the V and J assignments and clone size from that table. Here the sample spans around 230,000 clones, roughly 86% being singletons. This CDR3 spans 16 amino acids. Germline CDR1 reads SGHVS; CDR2 reads FNYEAQ. Trimming stripped 1 base from V and 5 bases from J, with 17 bases between.

The receptor's source is a woman aged 30 to 39 with acute COVID-19. The genes are TRBV7-6 and TRBJ2-5, with D perhaps matching TRBD2 (5 bases). Sequencing was carried out using PBMCs or T cells enriched from blood (not recorded which). The CDR3 DNA reads TGTGCCAGCAGCTTAGTCTTAGCTCGGGGAGACGAGACCCAGTACTTC. Protein product: CASSLVLARGDETQYF. The full variable domain, completed using reference TRBV7-6 and TRBJ2-5, is GAGVSQSPRYKVTKRGQDVALRCDPISGHVSLYWYRQALGQGPEFLTYFNYEAQQDKSGLPNDRFSAERPEGSISTLTIQRTEQRDSAMYRCASSLVLARGDETQYFGPGTRLLVL.